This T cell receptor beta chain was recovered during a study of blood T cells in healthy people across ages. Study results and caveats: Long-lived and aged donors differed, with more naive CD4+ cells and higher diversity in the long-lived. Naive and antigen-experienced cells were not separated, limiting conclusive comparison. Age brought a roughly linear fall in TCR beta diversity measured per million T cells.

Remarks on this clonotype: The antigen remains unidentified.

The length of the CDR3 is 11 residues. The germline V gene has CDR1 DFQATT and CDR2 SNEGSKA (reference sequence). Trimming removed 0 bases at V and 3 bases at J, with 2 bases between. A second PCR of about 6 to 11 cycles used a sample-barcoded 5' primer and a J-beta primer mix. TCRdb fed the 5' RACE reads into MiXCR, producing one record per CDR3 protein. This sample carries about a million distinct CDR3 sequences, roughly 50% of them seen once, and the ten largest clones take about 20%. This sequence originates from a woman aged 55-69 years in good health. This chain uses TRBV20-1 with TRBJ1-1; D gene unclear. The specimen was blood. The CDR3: CSAREYTEAFF. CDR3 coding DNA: TGCAGTGCTAGAGAATACACTGAAGCTTTCTTT.